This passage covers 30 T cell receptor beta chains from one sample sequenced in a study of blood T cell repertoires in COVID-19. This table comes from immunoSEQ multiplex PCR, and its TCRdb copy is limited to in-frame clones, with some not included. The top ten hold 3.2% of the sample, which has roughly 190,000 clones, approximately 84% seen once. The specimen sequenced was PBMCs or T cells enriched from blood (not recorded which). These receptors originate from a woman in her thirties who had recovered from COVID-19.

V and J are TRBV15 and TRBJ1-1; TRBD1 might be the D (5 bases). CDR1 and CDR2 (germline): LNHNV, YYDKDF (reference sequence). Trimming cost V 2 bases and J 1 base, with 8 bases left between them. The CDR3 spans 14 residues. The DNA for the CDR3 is TGTGCCACCAGCAGACTCGACAGGAACACTGAAGCTTTCTTT. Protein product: CATSRLDRNTEAFF. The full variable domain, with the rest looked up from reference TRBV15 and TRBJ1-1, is DAMVIQNPRYQVTQFGKPVTLSCSQTLNHNVMYWYQQKSSQAPKLLFHYYDKDFNNEADTPDNFQSRRPNTSFCFLDIRSPGLGDTAMYLCATSRLDRNTEAFFGQGTRLTVV.

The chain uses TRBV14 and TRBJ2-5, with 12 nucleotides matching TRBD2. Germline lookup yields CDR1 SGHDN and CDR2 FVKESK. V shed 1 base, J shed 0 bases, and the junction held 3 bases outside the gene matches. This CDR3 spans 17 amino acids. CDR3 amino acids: CASSQGTSGVYQETQYF. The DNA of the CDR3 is TGTGCCAGCAGCCAAGGGACTAGCGGGGTGTACCAAGAGACCCAGTACTTC.

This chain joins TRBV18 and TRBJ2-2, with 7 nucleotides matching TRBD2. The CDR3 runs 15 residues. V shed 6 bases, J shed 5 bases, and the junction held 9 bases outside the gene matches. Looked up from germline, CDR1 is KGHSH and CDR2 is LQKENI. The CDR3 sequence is CASSSQAGRTGELFF. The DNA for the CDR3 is TGTGCCAGCTCCTCCCAAGCGGGGAGGACCGGGGAGCTGTTTTTT.

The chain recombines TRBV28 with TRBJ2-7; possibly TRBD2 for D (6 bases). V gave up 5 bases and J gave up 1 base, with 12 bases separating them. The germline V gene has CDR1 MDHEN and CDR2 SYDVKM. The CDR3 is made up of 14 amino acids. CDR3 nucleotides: TGTGCCAGCAGTCCAGTCGGGGGTTCCTACGAGCAGTACGTC. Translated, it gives CASSPVGGSYEQYV.

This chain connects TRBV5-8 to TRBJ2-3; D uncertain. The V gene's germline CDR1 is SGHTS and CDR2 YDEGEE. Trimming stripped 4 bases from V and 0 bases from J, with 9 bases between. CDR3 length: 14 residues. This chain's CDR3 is CASSHLRSTDTQYF. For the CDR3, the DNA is TGTGCCAGCAGCCACCTGCGGAGCACAGATACGCAGTATTTT.

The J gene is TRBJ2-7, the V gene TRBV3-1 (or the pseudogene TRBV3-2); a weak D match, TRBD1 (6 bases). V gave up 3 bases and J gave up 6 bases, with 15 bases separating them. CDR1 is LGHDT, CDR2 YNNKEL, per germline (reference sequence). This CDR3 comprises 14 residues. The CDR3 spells CASSQGRGIGEQYF. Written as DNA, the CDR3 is TGTGCCAGCAGCCAGGGCAGGGGTATTGGCGAGCAGTACTTC.

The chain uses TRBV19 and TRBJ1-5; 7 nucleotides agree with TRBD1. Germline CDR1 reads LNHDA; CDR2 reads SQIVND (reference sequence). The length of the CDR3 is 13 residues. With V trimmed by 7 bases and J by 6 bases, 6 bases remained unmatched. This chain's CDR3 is CASIEQGTQPQHF. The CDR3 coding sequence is TGTGCCAGTATCGAACAGGGGACTCAGCCCCAGCATTTT.

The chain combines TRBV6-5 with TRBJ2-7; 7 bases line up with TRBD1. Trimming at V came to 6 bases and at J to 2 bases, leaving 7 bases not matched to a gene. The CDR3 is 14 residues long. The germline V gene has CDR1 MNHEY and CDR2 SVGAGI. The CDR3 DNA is TGTGCCAGCAGCCGCCAGGGACAGACCTACGAGCAGTACTTC. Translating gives CASSRQGQTYEQYF.

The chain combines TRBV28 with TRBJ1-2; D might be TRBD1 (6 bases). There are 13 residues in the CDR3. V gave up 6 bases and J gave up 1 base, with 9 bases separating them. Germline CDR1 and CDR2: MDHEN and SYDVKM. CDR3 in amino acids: CASRGQINYGYTF. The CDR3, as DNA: TGTGCCAGCAGAGGACAGATTAACTATGGCTACACCTTC.

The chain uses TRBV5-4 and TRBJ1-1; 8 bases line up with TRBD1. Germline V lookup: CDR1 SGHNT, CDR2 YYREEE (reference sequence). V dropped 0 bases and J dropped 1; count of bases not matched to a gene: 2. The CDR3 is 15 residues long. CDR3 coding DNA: TGTGCCAGCAGCTTGGGGGGGACAGGGAACACTGAAGCTTTCTTT. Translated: CASSLGGTGNTEAFF.

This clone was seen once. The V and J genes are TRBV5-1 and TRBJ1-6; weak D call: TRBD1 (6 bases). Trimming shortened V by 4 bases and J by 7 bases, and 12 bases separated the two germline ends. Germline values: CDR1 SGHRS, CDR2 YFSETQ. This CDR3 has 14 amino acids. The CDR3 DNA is TGCGCCAGCAGCATCGGGACATCGAATTCACCCCTCCACTTT. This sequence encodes CASSIGTSNSPLHF. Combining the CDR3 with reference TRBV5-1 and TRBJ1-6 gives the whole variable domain KAGVTQTPRYLIKTRGQQVTLSCSPISGHRSVSWYQQTPGQGLQFLFEYFSETQRNKGNFPGRFSGRQFSNSRSEMNVSTLELGDSALYLCASSIGTSNSPLHFGNGTRLTVT.

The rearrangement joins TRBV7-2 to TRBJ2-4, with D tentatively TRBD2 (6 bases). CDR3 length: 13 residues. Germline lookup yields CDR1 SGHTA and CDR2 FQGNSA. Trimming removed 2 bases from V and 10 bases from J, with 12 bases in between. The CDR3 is CASSLTRETIQYF. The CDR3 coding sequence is TGTGCCAGCAGCTTAACCCGGGAGACAATTCAGTACTTC.

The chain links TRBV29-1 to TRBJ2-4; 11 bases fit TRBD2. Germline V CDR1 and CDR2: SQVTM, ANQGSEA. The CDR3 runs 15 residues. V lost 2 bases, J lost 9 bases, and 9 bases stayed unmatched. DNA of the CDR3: TGCAGCGTTGAACCCGGACTAGCGGGTACGATCATTCAGTACTTC. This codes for CSVEPGLAGTIIQYF.

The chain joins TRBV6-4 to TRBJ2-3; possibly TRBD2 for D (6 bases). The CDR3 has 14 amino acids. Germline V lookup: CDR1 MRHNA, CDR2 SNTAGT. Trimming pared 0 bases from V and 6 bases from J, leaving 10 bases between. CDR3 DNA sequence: TGTGCCAGCAGTGACTCGGTCGGGAGTGATACGCAGTATTTT. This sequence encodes CASSDSVGSDTQYF.

The CDR3 coding sequence is TGCGCCAGCAGCCAAGTCTCTGCCACCGGGGAGACCCAGTACTTC. It is translated as CASSQVSATGETQYF. The J gene is TRBJ2-5, the V gene TRBV4-1; D is undetermined. Germline-derived CDR1 and CDR2 are MGHRA and YSYEKL. V lost 1 base and J lost 5, with 14 bases in between. The CDR3 has 15 residues.

The CDR3 DNA follows: TGTGCCAGCAGACCGGGACTAGCGGACCAAGAGACCCAGTACTTC. It is translated as CASRPGLADQETQYF. This chain joins TRBV6-4 and TRBJ2-5, with 11 bases lining up with TRBD2. The germline V gene encodes CDR1 MRHNA and CDR2 SNTAGT. V lost 6 bases to trimming and J lost 0 bases; unmatched junction nucleotides: 3. The CDR3 runs 15 residues.

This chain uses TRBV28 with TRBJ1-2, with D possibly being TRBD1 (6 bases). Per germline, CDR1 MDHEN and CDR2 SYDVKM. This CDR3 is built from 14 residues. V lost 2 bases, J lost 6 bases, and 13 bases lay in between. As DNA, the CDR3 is TGTGCCAGCAGTTTAACAGGGACCCACCATGGCTACACCTTC. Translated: CASSLTGTHHGYTF.

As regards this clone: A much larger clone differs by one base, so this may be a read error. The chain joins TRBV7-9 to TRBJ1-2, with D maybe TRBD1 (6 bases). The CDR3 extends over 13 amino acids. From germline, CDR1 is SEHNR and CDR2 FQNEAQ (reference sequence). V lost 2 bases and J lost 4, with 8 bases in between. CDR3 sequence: CASSLQGPYGYTF. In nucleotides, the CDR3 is TGTGCCAGCAGCTTACAGGGGCCCTATGGCTACACCTTC.

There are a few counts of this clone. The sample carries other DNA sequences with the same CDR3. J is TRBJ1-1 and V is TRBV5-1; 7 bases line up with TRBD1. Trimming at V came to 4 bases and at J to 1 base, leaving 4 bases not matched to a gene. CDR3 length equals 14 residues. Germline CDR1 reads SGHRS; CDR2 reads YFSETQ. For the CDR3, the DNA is TGCGCCAGCAGCAGGGGACAGTCGAACACTGAAGCTTTCTTT. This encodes CASSRGQSNTEAFF.

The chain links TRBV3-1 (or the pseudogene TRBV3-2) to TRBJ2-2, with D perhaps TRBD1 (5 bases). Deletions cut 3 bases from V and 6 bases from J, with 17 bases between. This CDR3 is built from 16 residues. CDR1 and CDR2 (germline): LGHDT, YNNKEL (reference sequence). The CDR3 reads CASSQYGQGKSGELFF. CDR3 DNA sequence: TGTGCCAGCAGCCAGTATGGGCAGGGAAAGTCCGGGGAGCTGTTTTTT.

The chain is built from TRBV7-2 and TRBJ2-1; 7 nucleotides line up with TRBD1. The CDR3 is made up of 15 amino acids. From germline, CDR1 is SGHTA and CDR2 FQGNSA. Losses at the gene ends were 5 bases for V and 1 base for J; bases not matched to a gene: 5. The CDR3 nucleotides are TGTGCCAGCAGCCTTGGGACAGCTTCCTACAATGAGCAGTTCTTC. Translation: CASSLGTASYNEQFF. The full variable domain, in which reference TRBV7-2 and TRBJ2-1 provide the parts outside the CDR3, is GAGVSQSPSNKVTEKGKDVELRCDPISGHTALYWYRQSLGQGLEFLIYFQGNSAPDKSGLPSDRFSAERTGGSVSTLTIQRTQQEDSAVYLCASSLGTASYNEQFFGPGTRLTVL.

The DNA of the CDR3 is TGTGCCACCAGCGAGGACAGTAACTATGGCTACACCTTC. Its protein product is CATSEDSNYGYTF. V and J are TRBV15 and TRBJ1-2; TRBD1 is a possible D gene (6 bases). The CDR3 length is 13 residues. Trimming took 5 bases from V and 1 from J, leaving 8 bases between them. Germline CDR1 and CDR2: LNHNV and YYDKDF (reference sequence). Combining the CDR3 with reference TRBV15 and TRBJ1-2 gives the whole variable domain DAMVIQNPRYQVTQFGKPVTLSCSQTLNHNVMYWYQQKSSQAPKLLFHYYDKDFNNEADTPDNFQSRRPNTSFCFLDIRSPGLGDTAMYLCATSEDSNYGYTFGSGTRLTVV.

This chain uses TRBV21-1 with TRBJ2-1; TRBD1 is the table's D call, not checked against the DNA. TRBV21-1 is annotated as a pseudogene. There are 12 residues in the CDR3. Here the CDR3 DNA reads TGTGCCAGCAGCAAAGTGACAGGGAAGCAGTTCTTC. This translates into CASSKVTGKQFF.

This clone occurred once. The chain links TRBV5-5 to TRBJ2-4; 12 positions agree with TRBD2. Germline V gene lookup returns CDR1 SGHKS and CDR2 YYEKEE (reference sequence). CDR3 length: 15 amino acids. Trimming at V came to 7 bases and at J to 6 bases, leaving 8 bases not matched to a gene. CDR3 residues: CASGNLAGGRNIQYF. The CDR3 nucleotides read TGTGCCAGCGGGAACCTAGCGGGGGGGCGAAACATTCAGTACTTC. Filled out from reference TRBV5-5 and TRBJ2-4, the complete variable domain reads DAGVTQSPTHLIKTRGQQVTLRCSPISGHKSVSWYQQVLGQGPQFIFQYYEKEERGRGNFPDRFSARQFPNYSSELNVNALLLGDSALYLCASGNLAGGRNIQYFGAGTRLSVL.

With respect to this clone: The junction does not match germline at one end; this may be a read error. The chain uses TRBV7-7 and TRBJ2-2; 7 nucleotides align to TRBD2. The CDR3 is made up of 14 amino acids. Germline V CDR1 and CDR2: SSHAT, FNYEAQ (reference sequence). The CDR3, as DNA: TGTGCTAGCAGCTTAGGCGGGGGCACCGGGGAGCTGTTTTTT. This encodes CASSLGGGTGELFF.

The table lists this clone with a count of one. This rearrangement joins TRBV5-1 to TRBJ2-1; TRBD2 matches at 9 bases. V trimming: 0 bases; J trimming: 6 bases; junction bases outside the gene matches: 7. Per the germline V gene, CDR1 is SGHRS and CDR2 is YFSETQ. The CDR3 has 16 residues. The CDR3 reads CASSLAVREGSNEQFF. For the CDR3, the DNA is TGCGCCAGCAGCTTGGCCGTGCGGGAGGGGTCCAATGAGCAGTTCTTC. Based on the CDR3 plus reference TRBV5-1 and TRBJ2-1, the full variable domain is KAGVTQTPRYLIKTRGQQVTLSCSPISGHRSVSWYQQTPGQGLQFLFEYFSETQRNKGNFPGRFSGRQFSNSRSEMNVSTLELGDSALYLCASSLAVREGSNEQFFGPGTRLTVL.

This CDR3 reads CASSLGSLREEKLFF. CDR3 in DNA: TGTGCCAGCAGCTTAGGTTCTCTGCGTGAAGAAAAACTGTTTTTT. The chain carries TRBV11-2 and TRBJ1-4; no firm D call. This CDR3 is built from 15 residues. Trimming cost V 1 base and J 8 bases, with 14 bases left between them. The germline V gene encodes CDR1 SGHAT and CDR2 FQNNGV.

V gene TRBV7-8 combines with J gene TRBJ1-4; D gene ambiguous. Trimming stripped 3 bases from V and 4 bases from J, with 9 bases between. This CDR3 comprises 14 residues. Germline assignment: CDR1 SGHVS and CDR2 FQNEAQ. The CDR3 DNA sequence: TGTGCCAGCAGCTTGGGCAGAGTTAATGAAAAACTGTTTTTT. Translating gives CASSLGRVNEKLFF. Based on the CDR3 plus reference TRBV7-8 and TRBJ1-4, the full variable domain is GAGVSQSPRYKVAKRGQDVALRCDPISGHVSLFWYQQALGQGPEFLTYFQNEAQLDKSGLPSDRFFAERPEGSVSTLKIQRTQQEDSAVYLCASSLGRVNEKLFFGSGTQLSVL.

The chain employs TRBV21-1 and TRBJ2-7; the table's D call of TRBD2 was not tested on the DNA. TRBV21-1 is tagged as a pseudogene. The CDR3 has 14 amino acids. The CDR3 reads CASTSKPAANEQYV. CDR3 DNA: TGTGCCAGCACCTCAAAACCCGCGGCAAACGAGCAGTACGTC.

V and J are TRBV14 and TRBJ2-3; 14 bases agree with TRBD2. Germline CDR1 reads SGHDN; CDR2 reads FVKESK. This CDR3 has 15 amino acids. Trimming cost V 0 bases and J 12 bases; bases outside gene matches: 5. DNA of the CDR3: TGTGCCAGCAGCCAAGATCGGACTAGCGGGGGGAGACAGTATTTT. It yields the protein CASSQDRTSGGRQYF.